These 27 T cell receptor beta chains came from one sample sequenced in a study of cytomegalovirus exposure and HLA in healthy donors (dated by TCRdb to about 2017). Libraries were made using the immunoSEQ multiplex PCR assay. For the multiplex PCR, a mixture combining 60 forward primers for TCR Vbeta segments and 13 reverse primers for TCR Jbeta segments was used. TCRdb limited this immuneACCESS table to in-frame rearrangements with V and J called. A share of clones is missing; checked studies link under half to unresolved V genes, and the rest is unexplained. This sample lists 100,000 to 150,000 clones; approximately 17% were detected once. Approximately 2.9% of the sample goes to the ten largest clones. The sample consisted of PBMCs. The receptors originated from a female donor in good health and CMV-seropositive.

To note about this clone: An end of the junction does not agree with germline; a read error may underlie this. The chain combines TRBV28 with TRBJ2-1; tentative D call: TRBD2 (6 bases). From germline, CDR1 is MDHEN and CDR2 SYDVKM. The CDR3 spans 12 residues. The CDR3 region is CASSLSGGSPVF. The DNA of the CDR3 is TGTGCCAGCAGTCTCTCCGGGGGTTCCCCTGTCTTC.

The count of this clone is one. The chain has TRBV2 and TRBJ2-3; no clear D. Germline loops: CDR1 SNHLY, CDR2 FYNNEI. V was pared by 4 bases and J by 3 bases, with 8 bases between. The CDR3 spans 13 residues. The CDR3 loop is CASSVGRTDTQYF. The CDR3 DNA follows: TGTGCCAGCAGTGTGGGCAGAACAGATACGCAGTATTTT.

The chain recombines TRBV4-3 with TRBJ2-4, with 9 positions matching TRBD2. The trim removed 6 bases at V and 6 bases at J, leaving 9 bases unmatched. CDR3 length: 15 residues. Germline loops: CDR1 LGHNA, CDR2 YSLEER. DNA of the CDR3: TGCGCCAGCAGGATGGGGCTAGCGGGATCAAACATTCAGTACTTC. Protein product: CASRMGLAGSNIQYF.

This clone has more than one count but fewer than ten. CDR3 sequence: CASSGWTSGHYEQYF. The CDR3 nucleotides read TGTGCCAGCAGCGGCTGGACTAGCGGGCACTACGAGCAGTACTTC. The rearrangement uses TRBV5-6 and TRBJ2-7, with 11 bases identical to TRBD2. The CDR3 covers 15 residues. Germline V gene lookup returns CDR1 SGHDT and CDR2 YYEEEE. V shed 4 bases, J shed 3 bases, and the junction held 6 bases outside the gene matches.

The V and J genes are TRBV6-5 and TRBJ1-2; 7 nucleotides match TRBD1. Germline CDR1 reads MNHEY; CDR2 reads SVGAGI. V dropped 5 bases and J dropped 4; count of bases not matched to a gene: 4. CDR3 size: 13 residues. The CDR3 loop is CASSHRGAYGYTF. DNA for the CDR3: TGTGCCAGCAGTCACAGGGGTGCCTATGGCTACACCTTC.

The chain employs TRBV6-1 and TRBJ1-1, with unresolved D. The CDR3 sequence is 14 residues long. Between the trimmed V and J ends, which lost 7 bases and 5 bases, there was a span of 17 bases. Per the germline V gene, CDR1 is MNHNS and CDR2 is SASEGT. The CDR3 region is CASKNTNLGTEAFF. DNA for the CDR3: TGTGCCAGCAAGAACACCAACCTAGGAACTGAAGCTTTCTTT.

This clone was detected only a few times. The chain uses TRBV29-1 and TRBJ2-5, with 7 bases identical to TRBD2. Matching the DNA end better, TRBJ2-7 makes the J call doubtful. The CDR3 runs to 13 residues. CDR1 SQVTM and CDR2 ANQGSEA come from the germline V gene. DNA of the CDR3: TGCAGCGTTGCACTAGCGATGGAAGACGAGCAGTACTTC. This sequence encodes CSVALAMEDEQYF.

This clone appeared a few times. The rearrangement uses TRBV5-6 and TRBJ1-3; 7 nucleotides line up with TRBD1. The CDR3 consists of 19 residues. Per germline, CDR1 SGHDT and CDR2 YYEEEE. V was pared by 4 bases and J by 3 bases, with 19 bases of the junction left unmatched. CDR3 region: CASSPLRGQAPPGGNTIYF. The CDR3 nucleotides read TGTGCCAGCAGCCCGCTCAGAGGACAGGCACCCCCAGGTGGAAACACCATATATTTT.

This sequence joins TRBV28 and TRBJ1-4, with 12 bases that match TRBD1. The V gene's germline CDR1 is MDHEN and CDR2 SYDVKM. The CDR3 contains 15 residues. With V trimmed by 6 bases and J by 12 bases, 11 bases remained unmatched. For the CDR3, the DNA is TGTGCCAGCAGCCAGTGGGGACAGGGGGCCCTGGAACTGTTTTTT. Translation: CASSQWGQGALELFF.

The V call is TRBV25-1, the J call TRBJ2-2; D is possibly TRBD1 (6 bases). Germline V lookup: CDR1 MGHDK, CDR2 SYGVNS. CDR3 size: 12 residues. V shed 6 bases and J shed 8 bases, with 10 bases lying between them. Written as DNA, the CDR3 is TGTGCCAGCAGCAGGGGAGAAGGGGAGCTGTTTTTT. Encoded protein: CASSRGEGELFF.

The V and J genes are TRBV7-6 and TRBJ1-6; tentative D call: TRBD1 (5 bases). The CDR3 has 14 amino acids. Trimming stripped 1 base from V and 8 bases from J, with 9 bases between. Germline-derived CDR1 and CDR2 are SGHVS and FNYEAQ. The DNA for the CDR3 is TGTGCCAGCAGCTTAGAGGGGTCGGATTCACCCCTCCACTTT. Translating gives CASSLEGSDSPLHF.

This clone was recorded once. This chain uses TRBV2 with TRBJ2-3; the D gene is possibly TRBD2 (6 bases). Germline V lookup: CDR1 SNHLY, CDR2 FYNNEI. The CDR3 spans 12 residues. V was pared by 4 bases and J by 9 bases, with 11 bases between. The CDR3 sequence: CASSALLATQYF. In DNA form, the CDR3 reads TGTGCCAGCAGTGCTTTGCTAGCGACGCAGTATTTT.

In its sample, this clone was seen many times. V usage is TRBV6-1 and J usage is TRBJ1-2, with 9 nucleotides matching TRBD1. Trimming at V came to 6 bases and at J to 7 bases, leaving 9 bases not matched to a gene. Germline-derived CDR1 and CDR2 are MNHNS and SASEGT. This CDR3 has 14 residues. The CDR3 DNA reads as TGTGCCAGCAGGGGGACAGGGAGTTCCCTTGGCTACACCTTC. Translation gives CASRGTGSSLGYTF.

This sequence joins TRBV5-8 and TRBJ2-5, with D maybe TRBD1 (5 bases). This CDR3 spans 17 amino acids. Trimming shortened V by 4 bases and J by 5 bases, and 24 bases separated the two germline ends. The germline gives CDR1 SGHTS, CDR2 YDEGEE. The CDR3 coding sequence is TGTGCCAGCAGCCCGAAACCACAGGCAGGCTCCTCTGAGACCCAGTACTTC. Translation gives CASSPKPQAGSSETQYF.

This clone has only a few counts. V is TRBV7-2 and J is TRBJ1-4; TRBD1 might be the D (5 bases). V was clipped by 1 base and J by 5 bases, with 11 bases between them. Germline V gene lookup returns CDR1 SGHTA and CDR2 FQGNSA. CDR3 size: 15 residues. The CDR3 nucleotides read TGTGCCAGCAGCTTAGGAGGGGCGGGGAATGAAAAACTGTTTTTT. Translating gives CASSLGGAGNEKLFF.

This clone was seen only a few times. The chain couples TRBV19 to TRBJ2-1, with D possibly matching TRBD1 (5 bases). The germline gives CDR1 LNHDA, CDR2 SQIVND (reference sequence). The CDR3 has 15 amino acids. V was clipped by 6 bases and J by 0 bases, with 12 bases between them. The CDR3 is CASSPQGSSYNEQFF. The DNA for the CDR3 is TGTGCCAGTAGCCCTCAGGGAAGCTCCTACAATGAGCAGTTCTTC.

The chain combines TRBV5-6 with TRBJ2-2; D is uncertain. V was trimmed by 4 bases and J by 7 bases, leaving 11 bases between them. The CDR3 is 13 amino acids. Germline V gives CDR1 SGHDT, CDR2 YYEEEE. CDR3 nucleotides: TGTGCCAGCAGCCTGGTTTCCGGCGGGGAGCTGTTTTTT. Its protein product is CASSLVSGGELFF.

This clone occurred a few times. The CDR3 region has the DNA TGTGCCAGCAGGACGACAGGGGGGGACAATGAGCAGTTCTTC. It translates to CASRTTGGDNEQFF. The genes are TRBV6-5 and TRBJ2-1; 9 bases agree with TRBD1. The CDR3 runs to 14 residues. Germline loops: CDR1 MNHEY, CDR2 SVGAGI. The ends lost 6 bases at V and 5 bases at J; junction bases unmatched: 5.

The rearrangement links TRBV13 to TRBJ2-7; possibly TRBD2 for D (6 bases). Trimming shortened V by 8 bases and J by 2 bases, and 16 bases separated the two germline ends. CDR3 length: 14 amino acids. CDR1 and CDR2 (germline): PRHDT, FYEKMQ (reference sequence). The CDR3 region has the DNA TGTGCCAGCGGCCATGGGGGGTCCGCCTACGAGCAGTACTTC. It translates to CASGHGGSAYEQYF.

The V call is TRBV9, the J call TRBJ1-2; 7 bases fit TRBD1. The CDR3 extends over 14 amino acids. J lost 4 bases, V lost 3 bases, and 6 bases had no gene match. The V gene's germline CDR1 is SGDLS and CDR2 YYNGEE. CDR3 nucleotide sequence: TGTGCCAGCAGCGAGCGGACAGGACGCTATGGCTACACCTTC. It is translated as CASSERTGRYGYTF.

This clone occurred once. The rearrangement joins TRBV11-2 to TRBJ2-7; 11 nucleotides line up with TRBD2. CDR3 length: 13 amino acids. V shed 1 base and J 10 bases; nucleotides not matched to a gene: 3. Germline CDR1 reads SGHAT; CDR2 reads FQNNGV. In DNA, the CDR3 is TGTGCCAGCAGCTTAGCGGGACTAGCGGAACAGTACTTC. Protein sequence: CASSLAGLAEQYF. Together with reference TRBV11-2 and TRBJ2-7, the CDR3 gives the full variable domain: EAGVAQSPRYKIIEKRQSVAFWCNPISGHATLYWYQQILGQGPKLLIQFQNNGVVDDSQLPKDRFSAERLKGVDSTLKIQPAKLEDSAVYLCASSLAGLAEQYFGPGTRLTVT.

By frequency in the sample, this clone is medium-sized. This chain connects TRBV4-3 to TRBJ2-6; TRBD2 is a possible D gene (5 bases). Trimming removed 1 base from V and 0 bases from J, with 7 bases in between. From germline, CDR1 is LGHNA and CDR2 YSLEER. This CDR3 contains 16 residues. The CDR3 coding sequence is TGCGCCAGCAGCCAAGGAGGGCCCTCTGGGGCCAACGTCCTGACTTTC. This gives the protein CASSQGGPSGANVLTF.

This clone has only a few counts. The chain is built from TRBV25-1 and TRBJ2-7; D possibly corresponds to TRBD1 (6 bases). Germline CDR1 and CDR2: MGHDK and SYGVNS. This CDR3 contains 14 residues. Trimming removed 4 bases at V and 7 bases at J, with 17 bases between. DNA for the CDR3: TGTGCCAGCAGTGGGACAGTGTCCTTGGGGGAGCAGTACTTC. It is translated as CASSGTVSLGEQYF.

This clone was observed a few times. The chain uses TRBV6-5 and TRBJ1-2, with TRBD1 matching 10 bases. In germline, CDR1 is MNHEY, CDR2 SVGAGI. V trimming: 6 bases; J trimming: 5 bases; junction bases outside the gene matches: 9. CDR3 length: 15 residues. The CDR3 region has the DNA TGTGCCAGCAGCCGTCGGGACAGGGGAAAGTATGGCTACACCTTC. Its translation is CASSRRDRGKYGYTF.

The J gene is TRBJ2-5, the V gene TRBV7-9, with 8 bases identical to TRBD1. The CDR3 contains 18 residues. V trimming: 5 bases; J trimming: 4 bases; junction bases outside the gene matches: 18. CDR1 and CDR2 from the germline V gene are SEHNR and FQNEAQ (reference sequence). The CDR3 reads CASSPPRRGRGQGETQYF. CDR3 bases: TGTGCCAGCAGCCCACCTAGGAGGGGCAGGGGGCAGGGAGAGACCCAGTACTTC.

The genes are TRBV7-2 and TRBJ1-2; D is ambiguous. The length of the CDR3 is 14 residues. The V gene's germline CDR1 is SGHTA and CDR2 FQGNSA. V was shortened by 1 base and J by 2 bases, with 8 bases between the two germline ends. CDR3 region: CASSLGGHNYGYTF. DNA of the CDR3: TGTGCCAGCAGCTTAGGAGGGCACAACTATGGCTACACCTTC. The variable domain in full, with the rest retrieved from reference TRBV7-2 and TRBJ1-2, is GAGVSQSPSNKVTEKGKDVELRCDPISGHTALYWYRQSLGQGLEFLIYFQGNSAPDKSGLPSDRFSAERTGGSVSTLTIQRTQQEDSAVYLCASSLGGHNYGYTFGSGTRLTVV.

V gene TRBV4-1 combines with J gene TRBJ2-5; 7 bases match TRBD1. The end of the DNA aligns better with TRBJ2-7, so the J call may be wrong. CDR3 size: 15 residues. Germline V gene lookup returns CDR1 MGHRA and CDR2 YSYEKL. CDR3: CASSRRTGRRNEQYF. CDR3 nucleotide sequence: TGCGCCAGCAGCCGAAGGACAGGTAGAAGGAACGAGCAGTACTTC.